This T cell receptor beta chain was sequenced for a study of blood T cell repertoires in COVID-19. Study details: Samples taken during acute and convalescent COVID-19 were collected in the United States, Italy and Spain. Nucleic acid was either cDNA or gDNA, and it came from T cells, B-cell-depleted T cells, or PBMCs.

The V segment lost 4 bases and the J segment 3 bases; nucleotides outside the gene matches: 2. Germline V gene lookup returns CDR1 SGHNT and CDR2 YYREEE (reference sequence). The CDR3 covers 13 residues. Authors' data handling: From reference gene primer amplification, estimates of nucleated cell counts were derived. Some clones are missing from TCRdb's copy, which holds only in-frame ones; the method was immunoSEQ multiplex PCR. V, J and clone size are taken as reported in that table, and D and trimming were inferred from the DNA itself. The sample lists more than 110,000 clones, about 76% seen once, with around 13% in the top ten.

Sequencing was carried out using peripheral blood. The receptor was derived from a man older than 75 with acute or convalescent COVID-19. The chain has TRBV5-4 and TRBJ1-2; TRBD1 aligns across 8 bases. CDR3 in DNA: TGTGCCAGCAGCCCCAGGGGGCACTATGGCTACACCTTC. It specifies CASSPRGHYGYTF.